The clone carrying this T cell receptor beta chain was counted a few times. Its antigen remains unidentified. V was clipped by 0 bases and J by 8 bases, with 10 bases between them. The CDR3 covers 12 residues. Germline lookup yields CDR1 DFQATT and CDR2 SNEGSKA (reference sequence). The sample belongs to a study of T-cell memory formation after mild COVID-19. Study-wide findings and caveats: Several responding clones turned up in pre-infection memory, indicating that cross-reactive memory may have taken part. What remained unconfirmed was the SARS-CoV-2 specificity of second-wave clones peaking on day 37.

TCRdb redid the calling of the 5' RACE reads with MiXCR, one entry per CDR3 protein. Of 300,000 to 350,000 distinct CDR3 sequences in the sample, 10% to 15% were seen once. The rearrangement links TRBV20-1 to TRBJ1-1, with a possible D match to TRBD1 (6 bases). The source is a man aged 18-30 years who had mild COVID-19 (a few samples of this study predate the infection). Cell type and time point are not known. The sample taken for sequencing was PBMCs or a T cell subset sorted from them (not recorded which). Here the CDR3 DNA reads TGCAGTGCTAGAGAGGGGGCGTCCGAAGCTTTCTTT. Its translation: CSAREGASEAFF.